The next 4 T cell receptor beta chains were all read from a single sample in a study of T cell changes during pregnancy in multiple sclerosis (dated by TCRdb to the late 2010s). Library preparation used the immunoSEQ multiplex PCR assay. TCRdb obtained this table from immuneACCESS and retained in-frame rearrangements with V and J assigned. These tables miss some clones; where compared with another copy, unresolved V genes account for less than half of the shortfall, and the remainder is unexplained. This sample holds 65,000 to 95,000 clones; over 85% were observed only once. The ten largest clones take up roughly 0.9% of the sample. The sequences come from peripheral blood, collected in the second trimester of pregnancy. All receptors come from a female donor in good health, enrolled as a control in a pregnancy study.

The DNA for the CDR3 is TGTGCCAGCAGCTACGCGACTAGCGACAACACAGATACGCAGTATTTT. Its translation: CASSYATSDNTDTQYF. The chain links TRBV6-6 to TRBJ2-3; TRBD2 aligns across 8 bases. Germline lookup yields CDR1 MNHNY and CDR2 SVGAGI (reference sequence). The junction had 10 bases not matched to a gene; V was cut back by 6 bases and J by 2 bases. The CDR3 runs to 16 residues.

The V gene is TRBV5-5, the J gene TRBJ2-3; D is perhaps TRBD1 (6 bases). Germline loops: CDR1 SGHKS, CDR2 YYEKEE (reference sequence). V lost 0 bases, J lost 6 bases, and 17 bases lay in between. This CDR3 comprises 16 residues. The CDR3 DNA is TGTGCCAGCAGCTTGGAGGGGGACACAATCCCGGATACGCAGTATTTT. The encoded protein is CASSLEGDTIPDTQYF.

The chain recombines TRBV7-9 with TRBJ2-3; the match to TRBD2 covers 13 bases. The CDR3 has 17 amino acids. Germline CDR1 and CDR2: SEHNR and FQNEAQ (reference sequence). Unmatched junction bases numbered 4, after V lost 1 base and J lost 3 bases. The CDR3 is CASSLGTSGSGTDTQYF. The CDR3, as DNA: TGTGCCAGCAGCTTAGGGACTAGCGGGAGTGGAACAGATACGCAGTATTTT.

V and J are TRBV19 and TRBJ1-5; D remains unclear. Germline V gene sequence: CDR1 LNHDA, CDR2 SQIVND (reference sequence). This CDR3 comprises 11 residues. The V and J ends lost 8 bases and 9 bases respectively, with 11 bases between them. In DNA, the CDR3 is TGTGCCAGTGCCTCGGGTGGGCCCCAGCATTTT. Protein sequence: CASASGGPQHF.